Listed below are T cell receptor beta chains from one sample, sequenced in a study of Graves' ophthalmopathy and Graves' hyperthyroidism. A single record per CDR3 protein comes from TCRdb applying MiXCR to the multiplex PCR reads. This sample carries about 700,000 distinct CDR3 sequences, approximately 40% of them seen once, and the ten largest clones take 44%. The sample consisted of peripheral blood. These receptors were collected from an adult man with Graves' ophthalmopathy. The CDR3 runs from the conserved cysteine through the conserved F or W. A D gene is named only where the DNA matches it firmly. Clone size is shown for a subset of rows, as once, few, many or a class of expanded clone.

clone_size	cdr3_length	d_call	v_call	j_call	cdr3_aa	cdr3_nt
.	15	TRBD1	TRBV20-1	TRBJ2-5	CSARPGGNLEETQYF	TGCAGTGCTAGGCCAGGGGGTAATTTAGAAGAGACCCAGTACTTC
.	15	TRBD1	TRBV29-1	TRBJ1-5	CSVVDRGYSNQPQHF	TGCAGCGTTGTAGACAGGGGATATAGCAATCAGCCCCAGCATTTT
many	13	TRBD1	TRBV29-1	TRBJ1-1	CSVDRGENTEAFF	TGCAGCGTTGACAGGGGGGAGAACACTGAAGCTTTCTTT
many	13	TRBD1	TRBV6-5	TRBJ1-3	CASRRQGRNTIYF	TGTGCCAGCAGGCGACAGGGGCGAAACACCATATATTTT
.	15	.	TRBV4-1	TRBJ1-4	CASSQDSGTGEKLFF	TGCGCCAGCAGCCAAGATAGTGGGACCGGTGAAAAACTGTTTTTT
many	14	.	TRBV24-1	TRBJ1-5	CASSSGGRNQPQHF	TGTGCCAGCAGTTCCGGGGGACGCAATCAGCCCCAGCATTTT
.	16	.	TRBV7-9	TRBJ2-2	CASSQTRTVYTGELFF	TGTGCCAGCAGCCAGACTAGGACTGTATACACCGGGGAGCTGTTTTTT
few	18	.	TRBV7-6	TRBJ2-2	CASSLTGTDLTNTGELFF	TGTGCCAGCAGCTTAACCGGGACGGACCTTACGAACACCGGGGAGCTGTTTTTT
.	14	TRBD1	TRBV10-3	TRBJ2-3	CAISATGSTDTQYF	TGTGCCATCAGTGCGACAGGGAGCACAGATACGCAGTATTTT
many	13	.	TRBV10-3	TRBJ1-2	CAISGAGEYGYTF	TGTGCCATCAGTGGGGCAGGAGAATATGGCTACACCTTC
few	15	.	TRBV9	TRBJ2-7	CAWSVGTDSSYEQYF	TGTGCCTGGAGTGTAGGGACGGATAGCTCCTACGAGCAGTACTTC
once	16	.	TRBV29-1	TRBJ1-2	CSVGQRGQGANYGYTF	TGCAGCGTTGGGCAGCGGGGCCAAGGGGCTAACTATGGCTACACCTTC
.	12	TRBD1	TRBV20-1	TRBJ1-1	CSARGSTGEAFF	TGCAGTGCTAGGGGTAGCACAGGGGAGGCTTTCTTT
.	16	.	TRBV5-1	TRBJ2-2	CASPSWGILRTGELFF	TGTGCCAGCCCATCTTGGGGGATCCTACGCACCGGGGAGCTGTTTTTT
few	15	TRBD1	TRBV25-1	TRBJ2-2	CASSLRTGVDGELFF	TGTGCCAGCAGTCTGCGGACAGGGGTCGACGGGGAGCTGTTTTTT
.	12	.	TRBV13	TRBJ2-5	CASRPGEETQYF	TGTGCCAGCCGCCCAGGAGAAGAGACCCAGTACTTC
many	11	TRBD1	TRBV29-1	TRBJ1-2	CSVGQGYGYTF	TGCAGCGTTGGACAGGGCTATGGCTACACCTTC
many	16	.	TRBV19	TRBJ1-6	CASRLVYPRDNSPLHF	TGTGCCAGTCGACTTGTGTACCCACGGGATAATTCACCCCTCCACTTT
few	14	TRBD2	TRBV5-1	TRBJ2-7	CASSFSGRRDEQYF	TGCGCCAGCAGCTTTAGCGGGAGACGGGACGAGCAGTACTTC
once	16	.	TRBV16	TRBJ1-1	CASSPLGGGMNTEAFF	TGTGCCAGCTCACCACTCGGGGGGGGGATGAACACTGAAGCTTTCTTT
few	13	.	TRBV7-2	TRBJ1-2	CASSPGHNYGYTF	TGTGCCAGCAGCCCGGGACACAATTATGGCTACACCTTC
few	15	TRBD1	TRBV5-8	TRBJ1-4	CASSPGRDRGEKLFF	TGTGCCAGCAGCCCAGGACGGGACAGAGGTGAAAAACTGTTTTTT
.	14	.	TRBV5-6	TRBJ2-7	CASSFGAVNYEQYF	TGTGCCAGCAGCTTTGGCGCGGTAAACTACGAGCAGTACTTC
.	13	.	TRBV29-1	TRBJ1-2	CSVAPSDSYGYTF	TGCAGCGTTGCTCCGTCGGACAGCTATGGCTACACCTTC
.	15	.	TRBV11-2	TRBJ2-7	CASSLGKGVSYEQYF	TGTGCCAGCAGCTTGGGGAAGGGGGTAAGCTACGAGCAGTACTTC
.	15	TRBD1	TRBV29-1	TRBJ2-5	CSVTGTGNIQETQYF	TGCAGCGTTACCGGGACAGGAAACATTCAAGAGACCCAGTACTTC
few	16	.	TRBV10-3	TRBJ1-2	CASSYSKNRQGDGYTF	TGTGCCAGCAGTTACTCGAAGAATAGGCAGGGTGATGGCTACACCTTC
.	15	.	TRBV7-8	TRBJ2-7	CASSLGAGALYEQYF	TGTGCCAGCAGCTTAGGCGCGGGGGCGCTTTACGAGCAGTACTTC
.	14	TRBD1	TRBV25-1	TRBJ1-6	CASSTGGAGSPLHF	TGTGCCAGCAGCACAGGGGGCGCGGGTTCACCCCTCCACTTT
.	13	.	TRBV7-3	TRBJ1-5	CTSSQPGFGPQHF	TGCACCAGCAGCCAACCAGGGTTCGGCCCCCAGCATTTT
.	14	TRBD2	TRBV20-1	TRBJ2-7	CSASGGRSLYEQYF	TGCAGTGCTAGCGGCGGGAGATCGTTATACGAGCAGTACTTC
few	14	.	TRBV7-9	TRBJ2-7	CASSFGLNSYEQYF	TGTGCCAGCAGCTTCGGCTTAAATTCCTACGAGCAGTACTTC
many	8	.	TRBV29-1	TRBJ1-2	CSVERDAF	TGCAGCGTTGAAAGGGACGCCTTC
.	13	.	TRBV5-4	TRBJ1-2	CANSPRGGYGYTF	TGTGCCAACAGCCCGCGGGGCGGATATGGCTACACCTTC
.	15	.	TRBV9	TRBJ1-6	CASSVGGTVISPLHF	TGTGCCAGCAGCGTAGGTGGGACGGTCATATCTCCCCTCCACTTT
.	14	.	TRBV29-1	TRBJ1-2	CSSYSSESNYGYTF	TGCAGCAGTTACTCGTCGGAGTCTAACTATGGCTACACCTTC
few	15	.	TRBV7-9	TRBJ2-7	CASSQGPSSLYEQYF	TGTGCCAGCAGCCAAGGGCCGTCATCATTGTACGAGCAGTACTTC
.	16	TRBD1	TRBV7-9	TRBJ2-1	CASSLVDRASYNEQFF	TGTGCCAGCAGCTTAGTCGACAGGGCGAGCTACAATGAGCAGTTCTTC
.	15	.	TRBV7-2	TRBJ2-2	CASSLAAVNTGELFF	TGTGCCAGCAGCTTAGCGGCGGTGAACACCGGGGAGCTGTTTTTT
once	14	TRBD1	TRBV10-3	TRBJ1-1	CAISSGDRVTEAFF	TGTGCCATCAGTTCCGGGGACAGGGTCACTGAAGCTTTCTTT
.	14	TRBD1	TRBV11-2	TRBJ1-1	CASSHGGQDPSAFF	TGCGCCAGCAGCCATGGGGGACAGGATCCTTCGGCTTTCTTT
few	13	.	TRBV9	TRBJ2-7	CASSVEQGYEQYF	TGTGCCAGCAGCGTAGAACAGGGATACGAGCAGTACTTC
.	12	.	TRBV29-1	TRBJ1-4	CSVRSRNEKLFF	TGCAGCGTACGATCACGGAATGAAAAACTGTTTTTT
.	14	.	TRBV7-2	TRBJ1-6	CASTLAGANSPLHF	TGTGCCAGCACTCTAGCGGGTGCTAATTCACCCCTCCACTTT
few	15	TRBD1	TRBV7-9	TRBJ1-3	CASRLGTVSGNTIYF	TGTGCCAGCAGGTTGGGGACAGTCTCTGGAAACACCATATATTTT
many	15	.	TRBV15	TRBJ1-5	CATSSEGIGSQPQHF	TGTGCCACCAGCTCCGAAGGGATTGGGTCACAGCCCCAGCATTTT
few	15	.	TRBV25-1	TRBJ2-3	CASSEPRGLPDTQYF	TGTGCCAGCAGTGAACCCAGGGGATTGCCAGATACGCAGTATTTT
.	15	TRBD1	TRBV6-6	TRBJ1-5	CASSTPGQFNQPQHF	TGTGCCAGCTCCACTCCGGGACAGTTCAATCAGCCCCAGCATTTT
.	15	TRBD1	TRBV9	TRBJ1-5	CASSANRGSDQPQHF	TGTGCCAGCAGCGCGAACAGGGGGAGCGATCAGCCCCAGCATTTT
many	14	.	TRBV7-2	TRBJ1-3	CASSLIRPGNTIYF	TGTGCCAGCAGCTTAATCCGGCCAGGAAACACCATATATTTT
.	17	TRBD2	TRBV7-9	TRBJ2-7	CASSHVGTSGNSYEQYF	TGTGCCAGCAGCCATGTCGGGACTAGCGGGAACTCCTACGAGCAGTACTTC